This TCR beta chain was sequenced during a study of blood T cell repertoires in COVID-19. Overall study: The United States, Italy and Spain supplied acute and convalescent COVID-19 samples.

The CDR3 is made up of 14 amino acids. V shed 3 bases and J 5 bases; nucleotides not matched to a gene: 6. Germline CDR1 and CDR2: SGHRS and YFSETQ. How the authors handled the data: Nucleated cell number was recorded as an estimate derived from reference gene primer amplification. Clones were read by immunoSEQ multiplex PCR, and TCRdb kept only the in-frame ones, dropping some. V, J and clone size reflect that table, while D and trimming were determined from the DNA. The table records roughly 330,000 clones, more than 75% of them present only once. Those enrolled, adults aged about 18 to 95 years, came from some 25 US areas.

This TCR came from a woman in her twenties or thirties who had recovered from COVID-19. Sequenced material: PBMCs or T cells enriched from blood (not recorded which). The chain recombines TRBV5-1 with TRBJ2-3; the match to TRBD2 covers 7 bases. The CDR3 loop is CASSSRGGRDTQYF. The CDR3 nucleotides are TGCGCCAGCAGCTCCCGCGGGGGAAGAGATACGCAGTATTTT.